Included here is one T cell receptor beta chain sequence, with context. The data derive from a study of blood T cell repertoires in COVID-19. Whole-study context: Sites in the United States, Italy and Spain provided acute and convalescent COVID-19 samples. T cells, B-cell-depleted T cells, or PBMCs supplied cDNA or gDNA.

Original processing methods: Estimation of nucleated cell counts relied on the amplification of reference gene primers. Some clones are missing from TCRdb's copy, which holds only in-frame ones; the method was immunoSEQ multiplex PCR. V and J calls and clone size are given by that table; D and trimming were obtained from the DNA. The sample holds about 82,000 clones, roughly 80% seen once. CDR3 length: 15 amino acids. Germline values: CDR1 SGHTA, CDR2 FQGNSA. The ends lost 5 bases at V and 10 bases at J; junction bases unmatched: 8. This chain joins TRBV7-2 and TRBJ2-1; 13 bases line up with TRBD2. The source is an elderly man with active or convalescent COVID-19. The sample consisted of peripheral blood. CDR3 sequence reads: CASSPGTSGTFEQFF. The DNA of the CDR3 is TGTGCCAGCAGCCCCGGGACTAGCGGGACCTTCGAGCAGTTCTTC.